These 22 T cell receptor beta chains were all obtained from the same sample, sequenced in a study of PD-1 and CTLA-4 blockade in melanoma. TCRdb's copy holds only in-frame clones and misses some; the assay was immunoSEQ multiplex PCR. The table includes about 16,000 clones, about 70% detected once. The sequencing here drew on CD8+ T cells from peripheral blood, taken from a patient given anti-PD-1 treatment. The receptors here all came from a human donor with melanoma.

The chain combines TRBV28 with TRBJ1-1, with D maybe TRBD1 (5 bases). CDR3 length: 17 amino acids. The germline gives CDR1 MDHEN, CDR2 SYDVKM. V gave up 5 bases and J gave up 5 bases, with 24 bases separating them. CDR3: CASSRGGSDSFGTEAFF. CDR3 sequence (DNA): TGTGCCAGCAGTCGGGGGGGATCGGATTCGTTCGGGACTGAAGCTTTCTTT.

The J gene is TRBJ1-5, the V gene TRBV6-1; 8 nucleotides match TRBD1. The CDR3 is made up of 15 amino acids. Unmatched junction bases numbered 0, after V lost 2 bases and J lost 0 bases. The germline gives CDR1 MNHNS, CDR2 SASEGT. The CDR3 DNA is TGTGCCAGCAGTGAACAGGGGGCTAGCAATCAGCCCCAGCATTTT. Its protein product is CASSEQGASNQPQHF.

The J gene is TRBJ1-4, the V gene TRBV9; D not certain. Trimming left V 3 bases short and J 2 bases short, with 14 bases between. Germline V gene lookup returns CDR1 SGDLS and CDR2 YYNGEE. The CDR3 has 16 residues. The CDR3 nucleotides are TGTGCCAGCAGCGATCGACGAGAGGGCACTAATGAAAAACTGTTTTTT. Protein product: CASSDRREGTNEKLFF. Full variable domain (outside the CDR3, taken from reference TRBV9 and TRBJ1-4): DSGVTQTPKHLITATGQRVTLRCSPRSGDLSVYWYQQSLDQGLQFLIQYYNGEERAKGNILERFSAQQFPDLHSELNLSSLELGDSALYFCASSDRREGTNEKLFFGSGTQLSVL.

This clone appeared once. The CDR3 coding sequence is TGTGCCAGCAGTCGGGAGTTGGGCACCGGGGAGCTGTTTTTT. Protein: CASSRELGTGELFF. V usage is TRBV6-5 and J usage is TRBJ2-2; possible D gene TRBD2, 6 bases. Germline V gene lookup returns CDR1 MNHEY and CDR2 SVGAGI. Trimming cost V 5 bases and J 4 bases, with 11 bases left between them. This CDR3 has 14 residues.

The sample holds a few counts of this clone. The chain employs TRBV7-9 and TRBJ2-3, with 7 bases lining up with TRBD2. The germline gives CDR1 SEHNR, CDR2 FQNEAQ (reference sequence). CDR3 length: 12 residues. The V gene end was trimmed by 8 bases and the J gene end by 2 bases; junction bases not matched to a gene: 1. The CDR3 spells CASGRDTDTQYF. DNA for the CDR3: TGTGCCAGCGGGAGGGACACAGATACGCAGTATTTT.

J is TRBJ2-2 and V is TRBV5-6; 8 nucleotides match TRBD1. The junction had 5 bases not matched to a gene; V was cut back by 0 bases and J by 4 bases. The germline V gene has CDR1 SGHDT and CDR2 YYEEEE. The CDR3 covers 16 residues. CDR3 DNA: TGTGCCAGCAGCTTGGCCGGGACAGGCAGCACCGGGGAGCTGTTTTTT. Translating gives CASSLAGTGSTGELFF.

The rearrangement uses TRBV19 and TRBJ2-7; 10 bases are shared with TRBD1. The V gene end was trimmed by 8 bases and the J gene end by 3 bases; junction bases not matched to a gene: 13. The germline V gene encodes CDR1 LNHDA and CDR2 SQIVND (reference sequence). This CDR3 spans 16 amino acids. Written as DNA, the CDR3 is TGTGCCAGTTCTCGGACCTGGGACAGGGGTCTCTACGAGCAGTACTTC. Encoded protein: CASSRTWDRGLYEQYF.

For the CDR3, the DNA is TGTGCCAGCGGGGCCAGGTCGATGGGCGGGGAGCTGTTTTTT. Its translation is CASGARSMGGELFF. The chain employs TRBV25-1 and TRBJ2-2; TRBD1 is a possible D gene (5 bases). This CDR3 has 14 amino acids. Germline loops: CDR1 MGHDK, CDR2 SYGVNS. V gave up 8 bases and J gave up 7 bases, with 17 bases separating them. The variable domain in full, completed from reference TRBV25-1 and TRBJ2-2, reads EADIYQTPRYLVIGTGKKITLECSQTMGHDKMYWYQQDPGMELHLIHYSYGVNSTEKGDLSSESTVSRIRTEHFPLTLESARPSHTSQYLCASGARSMGGELFFGEGSRLTVL.

The chain is built from TRBV6-5 and TRBJ1-1; D is uncertain. Trimming took 8 bases from V and 4 from J, leaving 11 bases between them. CDR1 and CDR2 (germline): MNHEY, SVGAGI. The CDR3 extends over 12 amino acids. CDR3 loop: CASRFRGTEAFF. DNA for the CDR3: TGTGCCAGCCGATTCCGGGGCACTGAAGCTTTCTTT.

This clone turned up a few times. The chain has TRBV6-5 and TRBJ1-1; D is uncertain. The length of the CDR3 is 13 residues. Trimming left V 8 bases short and J 3 bases short, with 13 bases between. CDR1 is MNHEY, CDR2 SVGAGI, per germline. The CDR3 DNA is TGTGCCAGCTACCGAGGAGGGTACACTGAAGCTTTCTTT. Protein sequence: CASYRGGYTEAFF.

The J gene is TRBJ2-3, the V gene TRBV24-1; D gene ambiguous. CDR3 length: 11 amino acids. The V gene lost 7 bases and the J gene lost 3 bases, with 4 bases spanning the gap. The germline CDR1 and CDR2 sequences are KGHDR and SFDVKD. CDR3 residues: CATRKTDTQYF. CDR3 in DNA: TGTGCCACCAGGAAGACAGATACGCAGTATTTT.

The CDR3: CASSTSGGSSYNEQFF. CDR3 coding DNA: TGTGCCAGCAGCACTAGCGGGGGTAGCTCCTACAATGAGCAGTTCTTC. The chain has TRBV6-6 and TRBJ2-1; TRBD2 matches at 11 bases. Germline V gives CDR1 MNHNY, CDR2 SVGAGI (reference sequence). This CDR3 comprises 16 residues. V was pared by 6 bases and J by 0 bases, with 4 bases of the junction left unmatched.

This clone was counted a few times. The CDR3 coding sequence is TGTGCCAGCAGCGCAGACGGGACAGGGCACCAGCCCCAGCATTTT. It codes for CASSADGTGHQPQHF. This chain uses TRBV5-5 with TRBJ1-5; 9 bases match TRBD1. The CDR3 contains 15 residues. Germline values: CDR1 SGHKS, CDR2 YYEKEE (reference sequence). The V gene end was trimmed by 4 bases and the J gene end by 7 bases; junction bases not matched to a gene: 9. Using reference TRBV5-5 and TRBJ1-5 for the parts outside the CDR3, the full variable domain is DAGVTQSPTHLIKTRGQQVTLRCSPISGHKSVSWYQQVLGQGPQFIFQYYEKEERGRGNFPDRFSARQFPNYSSELNVNALLLGDSALYLCASSADGTGHQPQHFGDGTRLSIL.

The J gene is TRBJ2-2, the V gene TRBV9; D remains ambiguous. V was pared by 0 bases and J by 2 bases, with 11 bases between. The CDR3 consists of 16 residues. CDR1 is SGDLS, CDR2 YYNGEE, per germline. CDR3 region: CASSVDSWGNTGELFF. The CDR3 nucleotides read TGTGCCAGCAGCGTAGATTCGTGGGGAAACACCGGGGAGCTGTTTTTT.

J is TRBJ1-2 and V is TRBV4-1; 9 bases map to TRBD1. The CDR3 has 16 amino acids. V gave up 0 bases and J gave up 1 base; unmatched junction bases: 3. Germline lookup yields CDR1 MGHRA and CDR2 YSYEKL. CDR3 nucleotides: TGCGCCAGCAGCCAAGATTCGGGACAGGGTAACTATGGCTACACCTTC. Translated: CASSQDSGQGNYGYTF.

J is TRBJ1-2 and V is TRBV29-1; D perhaps matches TRBD1 (6 bases). Trimming left V 5 bases short and J 2 bases short, with 15 bases between. This CDR3 has 14 residues. Germline-derived CDR1 and CDR2 are SQVTM and ANQGSEA. CDR3 sequence: CSVSWRQENYGYTF. The CDR3 DNA sequence: TGCAGCGTTTCTTGGAGACAGGAGAACTATGGCTACACCTTC.

The sample holds a few counts of this clone. The rearrangement links TRBV5-5 to TRBJ2-1; a weak D match, TRBD2 (7 bases). Between the trimmed V and J ends, which lost 0 bases and 2 bases, there was a span of 18 bases. Germline assignment: CDR1 SGHKS and CDR2 YYEKEE (reference sequence). The CDR3 consists of 18 residues. CDR3 bases: TGTGCCAGCAGCTTGGTTTTCCGGGCGGGGGCCACCTACAATGAGCAGTTCTTC. It specifies CASSLVFRAGATYNEQFF.

In nucleotides, the CDR3 is TGTGCCAGTAGTATAGGGCTAGCGGGAGATACGCAGTATTTT. This gives the protein CASSIGLAGDTQYF. The rearrangement links TRBV19 to TRBJ2-3; 8 bases agree with TRBD2. V trimming: 1 base; J trimming: 5 bases; junction bases outside the gene matches: 2. The CDR3 contains 14 residues. In germline, CDR1 is LNHDA, CDR2 SQIVND (reference sequence).

The genes are TRBV30 and TRBJ1-5; possibly TRBD1 for D (6 bases). This CDR3 spans 20 amino acids. The V gene's germline CDR1 is GTSNPN and CDR2 SVGIG (reference sequence). V lost 3 bases to trimming and J lost 2 bases, with 29 bases between them. This CDR3 reads CAWREKPGTSGRRGNQPQHF. CDR3 DNA sequence: TGTGCCTGGAGAGAAAAACCCGGGACATCAGGTCGACGCGGCAATCAGCCCCAGCATTTT.

This clone was found once. The chain carries TRBV6-5 and TRBJ2-1; TRBD2 matches 7 bases. The CDR3 extends over 15 amino acids. Looked up from germline, CDR1 is MNHEY and CDR2 is SVGAGI. The J segment lost 1 base and the V segment lost 0 bases, leaving 0 bases of the junction unmatched. DNA for the CDR3: TGTGCCAGCAGTTACTCGGGGGGGTCCTACAATGAGCAGTTCTTC. This gives the protein CASSYSGGSYNEQFF.

This clone was found a few times. The chain combines TRBV9 with TRBJ2-3; 7 bases map to TRBD2. Unmatched junction bases numbered 12, after V lost 4 bases and J lost 4 bases. Germline V gene lookup returns CDR1 SGDLS and CDR2 YYNGEE. The CDR3 consists of 16 residues. In nucleotides, the CDR3 is TGTGCCAGCAGCATCGGGCCGGCTAGCGGATCAGATACGCAGTATTTT. This sequence encodes CASSIGPASGSDTQYF.

The V and J genes are TRBV24-1 and TRBJ1-2; TRBD1 agrees at 7 bases. In germline, CDR1 is KGHDR, CDR2 SFDVKD. The CDR3 is 15 amino acids. V was pared by 5 bases and J by 4 bases, with 9 bases of the junction left unmatched. The CDR3 coding sequence is TGTGCCACCAGTGGCCCGACAGGGAATGGCTATGGCTACACCTTC. Its translation: CATSGPTGNGYGYTF.